The T cell receptor beta chain under discussion was sequenced for a study of human T cells and chemical hapten exposure (dated by TCRdb to the early 2020s). Turning to the overall study: For sensitization, 2% DPC in acetone was applied to a roughly 2 cm by roughly 2 cm area of upper inner arm skin. Weekly therapeutic DPC doses were additionally applied to the scalp of patients throughout the roughly 23-week study period. Patch testing on the upper back used Finn chambers containing 0.01% DPC, with scoring done after 6 days according to International Contact Dermatitis Research Group standards. Alopecia areata with under or over 50% scalp involvement, alopecia totalis and alopecia universalis were represented in the patient cohort, which was mostly female. The libraries were sequenced as a pool, and the TCR yield per sample differed mostly because of small variations in library volumes within the pool. Peripheral blood TCR repertoire changes were tracked in vivo in alopecia patients during primary and secondary sensitization to the hapten diphenylcyclopropenone (DPC). Blood was sampled from patients pre-sensitization (week 0) and at 2, 6 and about 24 weeks after DPC sensitization. Around 30 alopecia patients provided blood for TCR sequencing at one to four time points (pre-sensitization, 2, 6 and 24 weeks). Here is what the overall study found, with its caveats: Because all patients had alopecia, a presumed autoimmune disease, the immune response of the patients might differ from that of healthy individuals. Significantly more large CDR3 similarity clusters were formed by expanded TCRs than by pre-sensitization or healthy control sets, consistent with antigen-driven responses. After repeated subsampling, changes were observed in the strength of the expansion versus patch-test correlation and in the threshold at which the correlation became significant. No change with DPC sensitization was found in the number of TCRs above 1 in 1000 frequency, and no evidence of global repertoire structure alterations was found. Patch test score correlated positively with the number of PT1 expanded TCRs, reaching significance at thresholds 8, 16 and 32 but not at 4.

The sample's time point, from its label and the paper: patch test 1, 2 weeks after DPC sensitization. The treatment or condition label on this specimen signifies: therapeutic diphenylcyclopropenone sensitization with weekly scalp DPC. At every patch-test visit, the blood draw took place before the patch test was put on. Patients were considered eligible if aged 18 to 70, diagnosed with alopecia and deemed suitable for DPC therapy, and patients were excluded if pregnant. Total RNA was extracted from unfractionated whole blood collected in Tempus Blood RNA tubes. Preparation of the library involved RACE. Sequencing was carried out with a NextSeq 500. During library preparation, unique molecular identifiers were attached to individual cDNA molecules so that TCRs could be counted quantitatively and reproducibly. Both TCR alpha and TCR beta chains were sequenced from each blood RNA sample. From the authors' description of their analysis: A median of around 96,000 TCRs per sample was observed, with a range of 23,224 to 690,600. V, J and CDR3 annotation of the TCR reads was performed with the Decombinator software suite. To make PS versus PT1 abundance plots, every sample was subsampled to the same number of TCRs (28,000). TCRs were defined as expanded if absent before sensitization and observed at least eight times at the 2-week time point. The public reads were run again by TCRdb, first through fastp at Q25 and then through MiXCR, and only productive beta chains were kept. Each CDR3 protein appears once, grouped with its most common genes and DNA. The V and J calls, along with clone size, are taken from TCRdb and not from the paper's own processing. The table for this sample lists more than 95,000 distinct CDR3 sequences; roughly 12% of them were counted only once. Clones ranked in the top ten supply about 1.4% of the sample.

The germline V gene (reference sequence) sets CDR1 to MNHEY and CDR2 to SMNVEV. Its CDR3 holds 13 amino acids, cysteine through phenylalanine. The DNA shown is the 39-base CDR3, in frame from base 1. Trimming at the junction amounts to 4 bases on V and 4 bases on J, and the germline ends lie 10 bases apart. Many counts were recorded for this clonotype. Its antigen target is currently unknown. No much larger clone is present one base from it, and per-base qualities are unavailable. This TCR was recovered from a woman between 45 and 60 years old with alopecia areata. Some clones in this sample may be carry-over from other donors' samples. Sequenced here: whole blood, sampled in connection with sensitization to the hapten diphenylcyclopropenone (DPC). Recombination connected TRBV27 to TRBJ1-2; the D gene is perhaps TRBD1, on 5 matching bases. The DNA sequence is as follows: TGTGCCAGCAGTTCTGGCAGGGCCTATGGCTACACCTTC. Translated, this gives CASSSGRAYGYTF.